Below are 21 T cell receptor beta chains sequenced from a single sample in a study of a mutant IDH1 vaccine in newly diagnosed glioma. No antigen has been assigned to these receptors. The repertoire was sequenced with immunoSEQ multiplex PCR; TCRdb's copy has only in-frame clones and lacks some. The data hold 58,000 or so clones, with over 70% observed a single time. Time point: week 23, last vaccination. Each vaccine dose was 300 ug of mutant IDH1 20-mer peptide, with topical imiquimod. Material: PBMCs, obtained from a glioma patient whose treatment included an IDH1 peptide vaccine. Receptor source: a man aged 35 to 55 with glioma.

V gene TRBV18 combines with J gene TRBJ2-1; the D is unclear. Germline CDR1 is KGHSH and CDR2 is LQKENI. This CDR3 comprises 13 residues. V was cut by 0 bases and J by 6 bases, with 6 bases left in between. CDR3 coding DNA: TGTGCCAGCTCACCACCGTCTAGCAATGAGCAGTTCTTC. Encoded protein: CASSPPSSNEQFF.

J is TRBJ2-7 and V is TRBV15, with 8 nucleotides matching TRBD1. CDR3 size: 12 residues. The V gene end was trimmed by 5 bases and the J gene end by 6 bases; junction bases not matched to a gene: 3. Germline CDR1 LNHNV, CDR2 YYDKDF (reference sequence). The CDR3 reads CATSRGTGEQYF. The CDR3 DNA reads as TGTGCCACCAGCCGAGGGACAGGCGAGCAGTACTTC. Supplemented by reference TRBV15 and TRBJ2-7, the full variable domain reads DAMVIQNPRYQVTQFGKPVTLSCSQTLNHNVMYWYQQKSSQAPKLLFHYYDKDFNNEADTPDNFQSRRPNTSFCFLDIRSPGLGDTAMYLCATSRGTGEQYFGPGTRLTVT.

The chain recombines TRBV7-9 with TRBJ1-2, with TRBD1 matching over 11 bases. The germline V gene has CDR1 SEHNR and CDR2 FQNEAQ (reference sequence). V lost 5 bases, J lost 5 bases, and 1 base stayed unmatched. The CDR3 runs 13 residues. CDR3 loop: CASSRDRGYGYTF. As DNA, the CDR3 is TGTGCCAGCAGCCGGGACAGGGGGTATGGCTACACCTTC.

This chain uses TRBV7-9 with TRBJ2-5; D is possibly TRBD2 (5 bases). CDR3 length equals 16 residues. The V end was cut by 1 base, the J end by 5 bases, with 17 bases between. Germline CDR1 is SEHNR and CDR2 is FQNEAQ (reference sequence). CDR3 protein: CASSLGLAQLGETQYF. CDR3 nucleotide sequence: TGTGCCAGCAGCTTAGGGTTAGCGCAATTAGGGGAGACCCAGTACTTC.

The chain recombines TRBV7-9 with TRBJ2-6; no clear D gene. CDR3 length equals 17 residues. Trimming took 5 bases from V and 0 from J, leaving 14 bases between them. Per germline, CDR1 SEHNR and CDR2 FQNEAQ (reference sequence). The CDR3 protein is CASSLQFPISGANVLTF. CDR3 nucleotides: TGTGCCAGCAGCCTCCAATTTCCAATCTCTGGGGCCAACGTCCTGACTTTC.

This rearrangement joins TRBV29-1 to TRBJ2-5, with D hard to call. The V end was cut by 8 bases, the J end by 5 bases, with 18 bases between. This CDR3 is 13 amino acids long. Germline V lookup: CDR1 SQVTM, CDR2 ANQGSEA. The CDR3 bases are TGCAGCTCGTGTCGTAAGCGTTCGGAGACCCAGTACTTC. Protein: CSSCRKRSETQYF.

CDR3 amino acids: CSVVGPLPFF. The CDR3 bases are TGCAGCGTTGTGGGACCGTTGCCGTTCTTC. The chain links TRBV29-1 to TRBJ2-1; either TRBD1 or TRBD2 may supply D (5 bases each). Germline lookup yields CDR1 SQVTM and CDR2 ANQGSEA. The CDR3 is 10 residues long. V was cut by 4 bases and J by 15 bases, with 13 bases left in between.

The chain is built from TRBV6-1 and TRBJ2-7; possible D gene TRBD2, 6 bases. In germline, CDR1 is MNHNS, CDR2 SASEGT. V was pared by 7 bases and J by 6 bases, with 22 bases between. This CDR3 has 15 amino acids. CDR3 loop: CASTRAAGGDSEQYF. The CDR3 DNA sequence: TGTGCCAGCACCCGAGCAGCAGGCGGGGATTCCGAGCAGTACTTC.

V gene TRBV18 combines with J gene TRBJ1-4, with 8 positions matching TRBD1. Germline V gene lookup returns CDR1 KGHSH and CDR2 LQKENI. This CDR3 comprises 14 residues. J gave up 8 bases and V 3 bases, and 5 bases lay outside the gene matches. CDR3 region: CASSPGQVTEKLFF. The CDR3, as DNA: TGTGCCAGCTCACCGGGACAGGTGACCGAAAAACTGTTTTTT.

The V call is TRBV7-9, the J call TRBJ2-5; 7 positions match TRBD1. CDR3 size: 16 residues. After removal of 5 bases from V and 1 base from J, the junction contained 10 bases not matched to a gene. In germline, CDR1 is SEHNR, CDR2 FQNEAQ (reference sequence). The CDR3 region has the DNA TGTGCCAGCAGCCAAAAGGGGACAGTTCCCCAAGAGACCCAGTACTTC. Residues: CASSQKGTVPQETQYF.

CDR3 loop: CASSPGTSYGTDTQYF. DNA of the CDR3: TGCGCCAGCAGCCCCGGGACTAGCTACGGGACAGATACGCAGTATTTT. This chain connects TRBV5-1 to TRBJ2-3, with 9 bases matching TRBD2. Trimming cost V 4 bases and J 3 bases; bases outside gene matches: 9. Germline CDR1 SGHRS, CDR2 YFSETQ. The CDR3 runs to 16 residues.

The chain is built from TRBV10-1 and TRBJ1-5; TRBD1 aligns across 10 bases. CDR3 size: 16 residues. After removal of 10 bases from V and 2 bases from J, the junction contained 11 bases not matched to a gene. Germline V gene data show CDR1 as WNHNN and CDR2 as SYGVQD (reference sequence). CDR3 sequence: CANDNPGTGGNQPQHF. CDR3 DNA: TGCGCCAACGACAATCCCGGGACAGGGGGCAATCAGCCCCAGCATTTT.

This clone was found a few times. One end of the junction fails to match germline, which may point to a read error. The chain recombines TRBV7-7 with TRBJ2-2; the D is unclear. CDR3 length: 15 residues. CDR1 and CDR2 (germline): SSHAT, FNYEAQ (reference sequence). CDR3 nucleotide sequence: TGTGCTAGCAGCTTAGGGTGGGCAGGAACCGGGGAGCTGTTTTTT. It encodes CASSLGWAGTGELFF.

This sequence joins TRBV28 and TRBJ2-5, with no clear D. CDR3 size: 10 residues. Germline V gives CDR1 MDHEN, CDR2 SYDVKM. Trimming shortened V by 8 bases and J by 5 bases, and 6 bases separated the two germline ends. CDR3 residues: CASGGETQYF. CDR3 in DNA: TGTGCCAGCGGTGGGGAGACCCAGTACTTC. The whole variable domain, filled in from reference TRBV28 and TRBJ2-5, reads DVKVTQSSRYLVKRTGEKVFLECVQDMDHENMFWYRQDPGLGLRLIYFSYDVKMKEKGDIPEGYSVSREKKERFSLILESASTNQTSMYLCASGGETQYFGPGTRLLVL.

The rearrangement links TRBV4-3 to TRBJ1-5; no reliable D call. Trimming removed 0 bases from V and 6 bases from J, with 6 bases in between. Germline V gene data show CDR1 as LGHNA and CDR2 as YSLEER. This CDR3 spans 13 amino acids. The CDR3 protein is CASSQDRFQPQHF. The CDR3 nucleotides read TGCGCCAGCAGCCAAGATAGGTTTCAGCCCCAGCATTTT.

The rearrangement links TRBV4-1 to TRBJ2-7, with D possibly being TRBD2 (6 bases). The CDR3 is made up of 14 amino acids. Germline V gives CDR1 MGHRA, CDR2 YSYEKL. V was shortened by 6 bases and J by 7 bases, with 19 bases between the two germline ends. The chain's CDR3 is CASRPAVAGREQYF. CDR3 sequence (DNA): TGCGCCAGCAGGCCCGCGGTCGCGGGGAGAGAGCAGTACTTC.

The chain employs TRBV19 and TRBJ1-5; no clear D. Germline CDR1 reads LNHDA; CDR2 reads SQIVND (reference sequence). This CDR3 is 15 amino acids long. The V and J ends lost 5 bases and 0 bases respectively, with 11 bases between them. This CDR3 is CASSVGAYSNQPQHF. CDR3 in DNA: TGTGCCAGTAGTGTAGGTGCCTATAGCAATCAGCCCCAGCATTTT.

This chain links TRBV27 with TRBJ1-4; D gene ambiguous. This CDR3 region has 14 residues. Trimming left V 1 base short and J 7 bases short, with 10 bases between. In germline, CDR1 is MNHEY, CDR2 SMNVEV (reference sequence). The CDR3 spells CASSLYGRGEKLFF. CDR3 coding DNA: TGTGCCAGCAGTTTATATGGCCGCGGTGAAAAACTGTTTTTT.

This clone was observed a few times. The chain uses TRBV9 and TRBJ2-3; TRBD2 might be the D (5 bases). Germline CDR1 and CDR2: SGDLS and YYNGEE. The CDR3 covers 14 residues. V lost 3 bases, J lost 2 bases, and 10 bases lay in between. The CDR3 coding sequence is TGTGCCAGCAGCGCACTAGTGTCCACAGATACGCAGTATTTT. Amino acids: CASSALVSTDTQYF.

The chain employs TRBV4-3 and TRBJ2-3; 11 positions agree with TRBD2. The CDR3 covers 14 residues. Germline V gene lookup returns CDR1 LGHNA and CDR2 YSLEER. The ends lost 8 bases at V and 4 bases at J; junction bases unmatched: 5. DNA of the CDR3: TGCGCCAGCTCACTAGCGGGAGACGCAGATACGCAGTATTTT. Translated: CASSLAGDADTQYF.

The chain has TRBV25-1 and TRBJ2-7, with no clear D. From germline, CDR1 is MGHDK and CDR2 SYGVNS. V lost 6 bases to trimming and J lost 0 bases, with 6 bases between them. The CDR3 loop spans 12 amino acids. CDR3 region: CASSHSSYEQYF. CDR3 nucleotides: TGTGCCAGCAGCCATTCCTCCTACGAGCAGTACTTC.